The 10 T cell receptor beta chains in this list originate from one sample, sequenced in a study of T cell responses to AZD1222 COVID-19 vaccine. Using immunoSEQ multiplex PCR, the repertoire was profiled, and TCRdb retains in-frame clones only, with some absent. The sample carries about 150,000 clones, roughly 85% recorded once. The starting material was peripheral blood, obtained 28 days after the second dose of the MenACWY control vaccine. These receptors originate from an adult who received the MenACWY meningococcal vaccine as a control.

Only a few counts were recorded for this clone. The rearrangement uses TRBV24-1 and TRBJ2-1; a possible D gene is TRBD2 (5 bases). The CDR3 covers 17 residues. Trimming shortened V by 2 bases and J by 10 bases, and 23 bases separated the two germline ends. The germline V gene encodes CDR1 KGHDR and CDR2 SFDVKD. The chain's CDR3 is CATSDSVEEPQRREQFF. Here the CDR3 DNA reads TGTGCCACCAGTGATTCCGTTGAGGAACCCCAAAGGAGGGAGCAGTTCTTC.

The chain couples TRBV9 to TRBJ2-6; either TRBD1 or TRBD2 may fit D (5 bases each). The CDR3 is 15 residues long. V lost 3 bases and J lost 4, with 11 bases in between. Germline V lookup: CDR1 SGDLS, CDR2 YYNGEE. Here the CDR3 reads CASSAGTLGANVLTF. The CDR3 DNA follows: TGTGCCAGCAGCGCCGGGACCCTCGGGGCCAACGTCCTGACTTTC.

J is TRBJ2-7 and V is TRBV6-5, with 9 bases aligning to TRBD1. V gave up 4 bases and J gave up 7 bases; unmatched junction bases: 11. Germline V CDR1 and CDR2: MNHEY, SVGAGI. CDR3 size: 15 residues. The CDR3 loop is CASSSTGGVPGEQYV. As DNA, the CDR3 is TGTGCCAGCAGTTCGACAGGGGGAGTCCCGGGAGAGCAGTACGTC.

The chain has TRBV28 and TRBJ1-5; no clear D gene. This CDR3 comprises 14 residues. Trimming cost V 9 bases and J 7 bases, with 19 bases left between them. Germline V gene sequence: CDR1 MDHEN, CDR2 SYDVKM. CDR3 nucleotides: TGTGCCAGTGGATCGGTGGTTCTACGGCAGCCCCAGCATTTT. This sequence encodes CASGSVVLRQPQHF.

A single count supports this clone. The V call is TRBV27, the J call TRBJ2-7, with TRBD2 identical over 8 bases. Looked up from germline, CDR1 is MNHEY and CDR2 is SMNVEV (reference sequence). The CDR3 covers 14 residues. Trimming at V came to 6 bases and at J to 0 bases, leaving 4 bases not matched to a gene. The CDR3 protein is CASRREGHSYEQYF. CDR3 in DNA: TGTGCCAGCAGACGGGAGGGACACTCCTACGAGCAGTACTTC.

This chain links TRBV7-9 with TRBJ2-1; D is perhaps TRBD2 (5 bases). V was cut by 5 bases and J by 1 base, with 15 bases left in between. Germline V gives CDR1 SEHNR, CDR2 FQNEAQ (reference sequence). This CDR3 is 16 amino acids long. The CDR3 nucleotides are TGTGCCAGCAGCAGCGGTCGAACGGCTTCCTACAATGAGCAGTTCTTC. It encodes CASSSGRTASYNEQFF.

This rearrangement joins TRBV25-1 to TRBJ2-1; the match to TRBD2 covers 7 bases. J lost 8 bases, V lost 8 bases, and 12 bases had no gene match. In germline, CDR1 is MGHDK, CDR2 SYGVNS. The CDR3 totals 14 residues. CDR3 sequence (DNA): TGTGCCAGCCAGGCCGCGGGAGTGTTGGATGAGCAGTTCTTC. Its translation: CASQAAGVLDEQFF.

The chain uses TRBV15 and TRBJ1-2; D remains unclear. Germline V gene lookup returns CDR1 LNHNV and CDR2 YYDKDF (reference sequence). The CDR3 spans 12 residues. Trimming cost V 2 bases and J 8 bases, with 9 bases left between them. The CDR3 DNA reads as TGTGCCACCAGCAGAATAGGGTACGGCTACACCTTC. It specifies CATSRIGYGYTF.

V is TRBV5-1 and J is TRBJ2-7; no clear D gene. The CDR3 loop spans 14 amino acids. V was trimmed by 0 bases and J by 3 bases, leaving 10 bases between them. CDR1 and CDR2 (germline): SGHRS, YFSETQ. CDR3 DNA sequence: TGCGCCAGCAGCTTGGACGGCTCACGCTACGAGCAGTACTTC. It specifies CASSLDGSRYEQYF.

This rearrangement joins TRBV29-1 to TRBJ2-3; D not certain. V lost 4 bases to trimming and J lost 6 bases, with 5 bases between them. Germline CDR1 and CDR2: SQVTM and ANQGSEA. The CDR3 loop spans 10 amino acids. CDR3 coding DNA: TGCAGCGTTGCTCTGGATACGCAGTATTTT. Translated, it gives CSVALDTQYF.